Listed below are T cell receptor beta chains from one sample, sequenced in a study of beta chain features in type 1 diabetes. This table comes from immunoSEQ multiplex PCR, and its TCRdb copy is limited to in-frame clones, with some not included. The data hold about 150,000 clones, with 11% observed a single time. Sequences were obtained from central memory CD4+ T cells from blood. Every receptor here comes from a man aged 18 to 29 in good health. Each CDR3 is given with its conserved first and last residue. The D gene is left open where the match is weak. Clone size is not always given. Where it is, it says once, few, many or a class for expanded clones.

abundance	v_gene	j_gene	d_gene	CDR3nt	CDR3aa
many	TRBV29-1	TRBJ1-2	-	TGCAGCGTTGGGAGGTCAGGTGGCTACACCTTC	CSVGRSGGYTF
few	TRBV4-3	TRBJ1-6	TRBD1	TGCGCCAGCAGCCAAGTAGGGACAGGGACTTCACCCCTCCACTTT	CASSQVGTGTSPLHF
-	TRBV4-2	TRBJ1-3	-	TGTGCCAGCAGCCAAGTAGGCCGCATGGCTGGAAACACCATATATTTT	CASSQVGRMAGNTIYF
-	TRBV30	TRBJ1-3	-	TGTGCCTGGTCTCACAGGGCCCCAACCATATATTTT	CAWSHRAPTIYF
few	TRBV19	TRBJ1-5	TRBD1	TGTGCCTCCCGGGACAGGGGGAATCAGCCCCAGCATTTT	CASRDRGNQPQHF
-	TRBV5-4	TRBJ2-6	-	TGTGCCAGCAGCTTCCCCGGCTCTGGGGCCAACGTCCTGACTTTC	CASSFPGSGANVLTF
-	TRBV29-1	TRBJ2-3	TRBD1	TGCAGCGTAAACAGGGGGCACACAGATACGCAGTATTTT	CSVNRGHTDTQYF
-	TRBV25-1	TRBJ1-4	-	TGTGCCAGCAGCCTGACGCGGGCAACTAATGAAAAACTGTTTTTT	CASSLTRATNEKLFF
many	TRBV4-3	TRBJ2-1	-	TGCGCCAGCAGCCAAACACACGGGGGTGAGCAGTTCTTC	CASSQTHGGEQFF
-	TRBV7-2	TRBJ1-1	-	TGTGCCAGCAGCTTCCAGCCAAACACTGAAGCTTTCTTT	CASSFQPNTEAFF
-	TRBV29-1	TRBJ2-7	TRBD2	TGCAGCGTTGAGGGAGGTGAACGGGGGGGCCCGCAGTACTTC	CSVEGGERGGPQYF
few	TRBV18	TRBJ2-1	-	TGTGCCAGCTCACTACTAGCTAATTACAATGAGCAGTTCTTC	CASSLLANYNEQFF
-	TRBV29-1	TRBJ1-2	-	TGCAGCGTTGAGAACTATGGCTACACCTTC	CSVENYGYTF
few	TRBV27	TRBJ2-5	TRBD2	TGTGCCAGCAGTACCCGACTAGCGCGTCCAGAGACCCAGTACTTC	CASSTRLARPETQYF
-	TRBV28	TRBJ2-1	-	TGTGCCAGCTTCTTTCGGGGCGGGGACAATGAGCAGTTCTTC	CASFFRGGDNEQFF
many	TRBV18	TRBJ2-3	-	TGTGCCAGCTCACGAGAGGTGGCAGATACGCAGTATTTT	CASSREVADTQYF
-	TRBV29-1	TRBJ2-5	-	TGCAGCGTTGAGGGGCAGGCGGAGACCCAGTACTTC	CSVEGQAETQYF
-	TRBV2	TRBJ2-3	TRBD1	TGTGCCAGCAGTGAGGGACAGGGCACAGATACGCAGTATTTT	CASSEGQGTDTQYF
few	TRBV7-9	TRBJ2-3	-	TGTGCCAGCAGCTTAAGGCAGGCCTACACAGATACGCAGTATTTT	CASSLRQAYTDTQYF
many	TRBV16	TRBJ1-5	-	TGTGCCAGCAGCCAATCAGGAGGGGCTCAGCCCCAGCATTTT	CASSQSGGAQPQHF
-	TRBV2	TRBJ1-3	TRBD1	TGTGCCAGCAGGGCCCAAGGGACAGCAGCCTCTGGAAACACCATATATTTT	CASRAQGTAASGNTIYF
few	TRBV5-1	TRBJ2-5	TRBD2	TGCGCCAGCACCTCTATGGGACTAGCGGAAGAGACCCAGTACTTC	CASTSMGLAEETQYF
few	TRBV30	TRBJ1-1	-	TGTGCCTGGAGTAGGGGTGAAGCTTTCTTT	CAWSRGEAFF
-	TRBV28	TRBJ2-1	TRBD2	TGTGCCAGCAGGGTAAGCGGGATTCACAATGAGCAGTTCTTC	CASRVSGIHNEQFF
many	TRBV2	TRBJ2-4	-	TGTGCCAGCAGCTCAAAAGCCATTCAGTACTTC	CASSSKAIQYF
-	TRBV7-2	TRBJ2-3	-	TGTGCCAGCAGCTGGGGTGGGCGCACAGATACGCAGTATTTT	CASSWGGRTDTQYF
-	TRBV5-6	TRBJ1-1	-	TGTGCCAGCAGCTCCACAGTGGACACTGAAGCTTTCTTT	CASSSTVDTEAFF